This T cell receptor beta chain originates from a study of T cell responses to AZD1222 COVID-19 vaccine. Study outcomes and limitations: Recipients of two AZD1222 doses showed rising Spike-specific TCR breadth and depth.

TCRdb's table, derived via immunoSEQ multiplex PCR, lists solely in-frame clones and lacks some. The table has 50,000 to 75,000 clones, approximately 89% seen once. To note about this clone: Its specificity is unknown.

There are 16 residues in the CDR3. The ends were cut back, 2 bases at V and 0 bases at J, with 11 bases in the middle. Germline CDR1 reads LGHDT; CDR2 reads YNNKEL (reference sequence). The V and J genes are TRBV3-1 (or the pseudogene TRBV3-2) and TRBJ2-4; unclear D gene. The sample was peripheral blood, taken 28 days after the second AZD1222 dose. This sequence was found in an adult who received the AZD1222 COVID-19 vaccine. In nucleotides, the CDR3 is TGTGCCAGCAGCCAATCAGCAGAGCTAGCCAAAAACATTCAGTACTTC. Its protein product is CASSQSAELAKNIQYF.